These T cell receptor beta chains were read from a single sample in a study of T cell changes during pregnancy in multiple sclerosis. Clones were read by immunoSEQ multiplex PCR, and TCRdb kept only the in-frame ones, dropping some. The table has over 30,000 clones, 88% seen once. Material: CD4+ T cells from peripheral blood mononuclear cells, obtained before pregnancy. Receptors were obtained from a female donor with multiple sclerosis, enrolled in a pregnancy study. CDR3s include the opening cysteine and the closing phenylalanine or tryptophan. The D gene is left open where the match is weak. Only part of the rows carry a size: once, few, many, or a class if the clone is expanded.

>TRBV14|TRBD1|TRBJ1-3|.
CASSPGQLKYFGNTIYF
TGTGCCAGCAGCCCGGGACAGTTGAAATACTTTGGAAACACCATATATTTT
>TRBV6-5|.|TRBJ2-7|.
CASSSHAGNYEQYF
TGTGCCAGCAGTTCCCACGCAGGAAACTACGAGCAGTACTTC
>TRBV19|.|TRBJ2-3|.
CASSVSGTTDTQYF
TGTGCCAGTAGTGTTAGCGGTACCACAGATACGCAGTATTTT
>TRBV28|TRBD1|TRBJ1-2|.
CASTGQGLGFNGYTF
TGTGCCAGCACTGGACAGGGCCTGGGATTCAATGGCTACACCTTC
>TRBV14|.|TRBJ1-1|.
CASSQDGGIEAFF
TGTGCCAGCAGCCAAGATGGGGGGATTGAAGCTTTCTTT
>TRBV6-1|TRBD2|TRBJ2-2|.
CASSAGTSGRIGELFF
TGTGCCAGCAGTGCCGGTACTAGCGGGAGGATCGGGGAGCTGTTTTTT
>TRBV11-3|.|TRBJ2-1|once
CASSLLTGHEQFF
TGTGCCAGCAGCCTACTAACAGGGCACGAGCAGTTCTTC
>TRBV19|.|TRBJ2-7|.
CASTYGHIYEQYF
TGTGCCAGTACCTATGGACATATCTACGAGCAGTACTTC
>TRBV27|TRBD2|TRBJ2-1|.
CASSLRSLAGGEQFF
TGTGCCAGCAGTTTGAGGTCACTAGCGGGAGGGGAGCAGTTCTTC
>TRBV10-3|.|TRBJ2-1|once
CAIGERAYSYNEQFF
TGTGCCATCGGAGAGCGGGCATACTCCTACAATGAGCAGTTCTTC
>TRBV10-3|TRBD2|TRBJ2-1|.
CAISGGLAGVADEQFF
TGTGCCATCAGCGGGGGGCTAGCGGGAGTTGCCGATGAGCAGTTCTTC
>TRBV11-2|TRBD2|TRBJ2-7|.
CASSLNHLSVAGQRYEQYF
TGTGCCAGCAGCCTTAACCACCTCTCAGTAGCGGGCCAACGCTACGAGCAGTACTTC
>TRBV6-6|.|TRBJ1-2|.
CASSRQPALGYTF
TGTGCCAGCAGTCGACAGCCCGCTTTGGGCTACACCTTC
>TRBV19|.|TRBJ1-4|.
CASSIGRGIGDEKLFF
TGTGCCAGTAGTATAGGACGAGGGATTGGGGATGAAAAACTGTTTTTT
>TRBV7-3|TRBD1|TRBJ1-2|.
CASSLGGTGESSYTF
TGTGCCAGCAGCTTAGGGGGGACAGGGGAAAGTAGCTACACCTTC
>TRBV10-3|TRBD2|TRBJ2-1|.
CAISRGLAGVYNEQFF
TGTGCCATCAGTCGGGGTCTAGCGGGGGTGTACAATGAGCAGTTCTTC
>TRBV15|.|TRBJ1-1|.
CATSGYRADTEAFF
TGTGCCACCAGCGGATACAGGGCTGACACTGAAGCTTTCTTT
>TRBV11-3|TRBD2|TRBJ2-7|few
CASSLEGSSGRLYF
TGTGCCAGCAGCTTAGAAGGTTCTAGCGGGAGACTGTACTTC
>TRBV4-1|TRBD2|TRBJ2-7|.
CASSHPKGTSGGSSYEQYF
TGCGCCAGCAGCCACCCGAAGGGGACTAGCGGGGGGAGCTCCTACGAGCAGTACTTC
>TRBV9|TRBD2|TRBJ2-2|once
CASSVAPGGRSTGELFF
TGTGCCAGCAGCGTAGCCCCCGGCGGGAGGTCGACCGGGGAGCTGTTTTTT
>TRBV7-2|TRBD2|TRBJ2-3|.
CASSLAAAGTPTDTQYF
TGTGCCAGCAGCTTAGCGGCAGCGGGAACCCCCACAGATACGCAGTATTTT
>TRBV27|TRBD1|TRBJ2-5|.
CASRTQRQGETQYF
TGTGCCAGCAGGACCCAACGACAGGGTGAGACCCAGTACTTC
>TRBV11-2|.|TRBJ2-7|.
CASSLGQVPEQYF
TGTGCCAGCAGCTTAGGACAGGTCCCCGAGCAGTACTTC
>TRBV7-2|.|TRBJ2-2|.
CASSRPPDRGGELFF
TGTGCCAGCAGCCGACCCCCGGACAGAGGCGGGGAGCTGTTTTTT
>TRBV5-1|TRBD2|TRBJ2-3|.
CASSRGAGETDTQYF
TGCGCCAGCAGCCGCGGGGCGGGAGAAACAGATACGCAGTATTTT
>TRBV5-1|TRBD2|TRBJ2-5|.
CASSSGTGGETQYF
TGCGCCAGCAGCTCCGGGACCGGGGGGGAGACCCAGTACTTC
>TRBV5-1|TRBD2|TRBJ2-5|.
CASSPGASGSQETQYF
TGCGCCAGCAGCCCAGGGGCTAGCGGGAGTCAAGAGACCCAGTACTTC
>TRBV7-9|TRBD1|TRBJ2-6|.
CASSLGTDRGLSGANVLTF
TGTGCCAGCAGCTTAGGTACGGACAGGGGATTGTCTGGGGCCAACGTCCTGACTTTC
>TRBV10-3|TRBD1|TRBJ1-4|.
CAIQGGPNEKLFF
TGTGCCATCCAGGGGGGCCCTAATGAAAAACTGTTTTTT
>TRBV4-2|TRBD1|TRBJ1-1|.
CASSQDRGGGSGAFF
TGTGCCAGCAGCCAAGATAGAGGAGGGGGCTCCGGAGCTTTCTTT